This TCR beta chain was sequenced for a study of CD4 T cells in relation to SARS-CoV-2 and coronaviruses. Study results and caveats: In roughly 60% of donors, memory CD4+ clonotypes crossrecognized SARS-CoV-2 and at least one common cold coronavirus spike. Each donor contributed either pre-pandemic or post-infection samples, not both.

Cryopreserved PBMCs were CD4-enriched, then split into naive and memory cells. Points on this clone: Its cognate antigen is unknown.

The protocol was immunoSEQ multiplex PCR, while the TCRdb copy is restricted to in-frame clones and leaves out a portion. Found here are some 60,000 clones, about 90% of them singletons; the top ten hold roughly 0.39%. This receptor was obtained from an adult with COVID-19. The sample consisted of naive CD4+ T cells from PBMCs. Documented subset: naive CD4+ T cells isolated by negative enrichment.

This chain's CDR3 is CASSVTGNEQFF. CDR3 DNA: TGCGCCAGCAGCGTCACTGGGAATGAGCAGTTCTTC. The chain employs TRBV5-1 and TRBJ2-1; D is undetermined. The germline gives CDR1 SGHRS, CDR2 YFSETQ. This CDR3 has 12 amino acids. V lost 4 bases to trimming and J lost 7 bases, with 9 bases between them. Looking up the rest from reference TRBV5-1 and TRBJ2-1 gives the full variable domain: KAGVTQTPRYLIKTRGQQVTLSCSPISGHRSVSWYQQTPGQGLQFLFEYFSETQRNKGNFPGRFSGRQFSNSRSEMNVSTLELGDSALYLCASSVTGNEQFFGPGTRLTVL.